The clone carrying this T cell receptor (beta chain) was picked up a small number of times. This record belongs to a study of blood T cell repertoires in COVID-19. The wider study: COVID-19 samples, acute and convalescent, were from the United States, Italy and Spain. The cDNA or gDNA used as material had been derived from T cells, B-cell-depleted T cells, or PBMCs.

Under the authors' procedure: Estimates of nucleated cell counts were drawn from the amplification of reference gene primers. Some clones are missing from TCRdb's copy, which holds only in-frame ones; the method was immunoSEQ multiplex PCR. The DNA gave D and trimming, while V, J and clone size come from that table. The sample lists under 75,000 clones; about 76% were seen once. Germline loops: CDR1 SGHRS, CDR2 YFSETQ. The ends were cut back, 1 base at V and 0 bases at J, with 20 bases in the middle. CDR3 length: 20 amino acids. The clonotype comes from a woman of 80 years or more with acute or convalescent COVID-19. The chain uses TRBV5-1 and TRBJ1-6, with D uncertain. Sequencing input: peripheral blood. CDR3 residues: CASSLTGLGSISSYNSPLHF. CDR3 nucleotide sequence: TGCGCCAGCAGCTTGACTGGACTCGGGAGCATAAGCTCCTATAATTCACCCCTCCACTTT.